Following are 18 T cell receptor beta chains from one sample sequenced in a study of blood T cells in healthy people across ages (dated by TCRdb to the mid-2010s). The receptor library was made with 5' RACE. The instrument was an Illumina HiSeq 2500. A second PCR of roughly 6 to 11 cycles was performed with a sample-barcoded 5' primer and a J-beta primer mix. TCRdb's own reprocessing of the public reads used fastp at Q25 and MiXCR and kept productive beta chains. One record per CDR3 amino acid sequence lists the most common genes and DNA. The sample contains about 510,000 distinct CDR3 sequences, approximately 26% of them found a single time. The ten largest clones add up to approximately 3.6% of the sample. These same data were also listed under a study on T cells of mothers and their children.

Sequenced input: blood. These receptors were taken from a boy aged 2 to 9 in good health.

This clonotype was counted only a few times. V usage is TRBV27 and J usage is TRBJ1-1; D unclear. Trimming took 5 bases from V and 4 from J, leaving 11 bases between them. The germline gives CDR1 MNHEY, CDR2 SMNVEV (reference sequence). The CDR3 has 13 amino acids. CDR3 nucleotides: TGTGCCAGCAGTCGCCCAGGTGGCACTGAAGCTTTCTTT. The encoded protein is CASSRPGGTEAFF.

This clonotype was detected a few times. The chain recombines TRBV18 with TRBJ2-4, with D maybe TRBD1 (6 bases). V dropped 8 bases and J dropped 4 bases, with 12 bases sitting between them. The CDR3 sequence is 13 residues long. Germline CDR1 and CDR2: KGHSH and LQKENI. CDR3 sequence (DNA): TGTGCCAGCACAATTGGACAGAAAAACATTCAGTACTTC. Protein sequence: CASTIGQKNIQYF.

This clonotype was counted only a few times. This sequence joins TRBV7-3 and TRBJ2-6; D is unresolved. Trimming removed 8 bases at V and 0 bases at J, with 8 bases between. The CDR3 is 14 amino acids. CDR1 is SGHTA, CDR2 FQGTGA, per germline. CDR3 coding DNA: TGTGCCAGCGCCAGATCCTCTGGGGCCAACGTCCTGACTTTC. This encodes CASARSSGANVLTF.

This clonotype was picked up a small number of times. The gene calls are TRBV30 and TRBJ1-5, with D possibly TRBD1 on 5 matching bases. CDR3 length equals 16 residues. The ends were cut back, 1 base at V and 3 bases at J, with 16 bases in the middle. In germline, CDR1 is GTSNPN, CDR2 SVGIG (reference sequence). The CDR3 DNA is TGTGCCTGGAGTGCAGCCCTTCAGGGTTTCAATCAGCCCCAGCATTTT. Translation gives CAWSAALQGFNQPQHF.

The chain couples TRBV2 to TRBJ2-1, with 9 positions matching TRBD1. The assigned J gene may be wrong: the sequence end matches TRBJ2-7 better. Germline V gene lookup returns CDR1 SNHLY and CDR2 FYNNEI. The CDR3 consists of 14 residues. This CDR3 is CASSRWGQGYEQYF. For the CDR3, the DNA is TGTGCCAGCAGCCGGTGGGGACAGGGCTACGAGCAGTACTTC.

In this sample, this clonotype turned up a few times. The chain employs TRBV20-1 and TRBJ2-7; D uncertain. The CDR3 sequence is 10 residues long. Germline V gives CDR1 DFQATT, CDR2 SNEGSKA (reference sequence). The V and J ends lost 5 bases and 6 bases respectively, with 8 bases between them. In DNA form, the CDR3 reads TGCAGTGCTGGAGCTCGCGAGCAGTACTTC. Residues: CSAGAREQYF.

The V call is TRBV9, the J call TRBJ1-4, with D hard to call. Between the trimmed V and J ends, which lost 3 bases and 2 bases, there was a span of 11 bases. Germline CDR1 is SGDLS and CDR2 is YYNGEE. The length of the CDR3 is 15 residues. The CDR3 nucleotides are TGTGCCAGCAGCGCCCAAGCCGGGACTAATGAAAAACTGTTTTTT. This codes for CASSAQAGTNEKLFF.

This chain uses TRBV28 with TRBJ1-2, with D perhaps matching TRBD1 (5 bases). Germline assignment: CDR1 MDHEN and CDR2 SYDVKM. The V and J ends lost 2 bases and 3 bases respectively, with 10 bases between them. This CDR3 has 14 residues. DNA for the CDR3: TGTGCCAGCAGTTTAACAGGAGAATACTATGGCTACACCTTC. Protein sequence: CASSLTGEYYGYTF.

The chain is built from TRBV4-3 and TRBJ2-7; no reliable D call. Per germline, CDR1 LGHNA and CDR2 YSLEER. With 1 base removed from V and 3 bases from J, the gap between germline ends came to 16 bases. This CDR3 comprises 16 residues. CDR3 residues: CASSQGQDGFLYEQYF. CDR3 DNA sequence: TGCGCCAGCAGCCAAGGGCAGGACGGCTTTCTCTACGAGCAGTACTTC.

The chain combines TRBV24-1 with TRBJ2-5; perhaps TRBD1 as D (6 bases). Germline V gives CDR1 KGHDR, CDR2 SFDVKD. Trimming took 5 bases from V and 4 from J, leaving 13 bases between them. CDR3 size: 14 residues. The DNA of the CDR3 is TGTGCCACCAGTGGTTCAGGGGCTCCAGAGACCCAGTACTTC. Protein sequence: CATSGSGAPETQYF.

The chain recombines TRBV29-1 with TRBJ2-7; 14 bases are shared with TRBD2. The end of the DNA fits TRBJ2-1 better, so the J call may be wrong. This CDR3 region has 17 residues. CDR1 is SQVTM, CDR2 ANQGSEA, per germline. CDR3 amino acids: CSVHGTSGRWVYNEQFF. CDR3 nucleotide sequence: TGCAGCGTTCACGGGACTAGCGGGAGATGGGTGTACAATGAGCAGTTCTTC.

V is TRBV3-1 and J is TRBJ2-5; 10 positions match TRBD2. The CDR3 has 18 amino acids. From germline, CDR1 is LGHDT and CDR2 YNNKEL (reference sequence). The junction had 7 bases not matched to a gene; V was cut back by 0 bases and J by 0 bases. The CDR3 sequence: CASSQDWASGSNQETQYF. The CDR3 coding sequence is TGTGCCAGCAGCCAAGATTGGGCTAGCGGGAGTAACCAAGAGACCCAGTACTTC.

The V and J genes are TRBV20-1 and TRBJ2-7, with D perhaps matching TRBD2 (5 bases). Germline CDR1 DFQATT, CDR2 SNEGSKA (reference sequence). The CDR3 has 14 amino acids. Trimming stripped 5 bases from V and 2 bases from J, with 16 bases between. Written as DNA, the CDR3 is TGCAGTGCTGTCGGACGAAGCGGTGCCTACGAGCAGTACTTC. It translates to CSAVGRSGAYEQYF.

This clonotype was picked up one time. The chain's CDR3 is CSARARDEDTQYF. CDR3 DNA: TGCAGTGCTAGAGCCCGGGACGAAGATACGCAGTATTTT. J is TRBJ2-3 and V is TRBV20-1; D might be TRBD1 or TRBD2, each matching 5 bases. Germline V gene lookup returns CDR1 DFQATT and CDR2 SNEGSKA (reference sequence). Trimming pared 1 base from V and 5 bases from J, leaving 10 bases between. This CDR3 contains 13 residues.

The chain joins TRBV27 to TRBJ2-5; no clear D. Germline V CDR1 and CDR2: MNHEY, SMNVEV (reference sequence). The V gene lost 3 bases and the J gene lost 0 bases, with 11 bases spanning the gap. The CDR3 is 15 residues long. Written as DNA, the CDR3 is TGTGCCAGCAGTTTTTCCGTCACCAACCAAGAGACCCAGTACTTC. Translating gives CASSFSVTNQETQYF.

This clonotype was picked up a small number of times. One end of the junction is discordant with germline, which a read error may explain. The CDR3 here is CACSVGGTDTQYF. CDR3 DNA sequence: TGTGCCTGCAGCGTGGGCGGCACAGATACGCAGTATTTT. This chain uses TRBV9 with TRBJ2-3; D unclear. The CDR3 loop spans 13 amino acids. CDR1 is SGDLS, CDR2 YYNGEE, per germline.

This clonotype was counted only a few times. This chain links TRBV21-1 with TRBJ2-3; the table's TRBD2 call for D was not verified on the DNA. TRBV21-1 is annotated as a pseudogene. CDR3 length equals 17 residues. The CDR3 DNA reads TGTGCCAGCAGCAAATCGACTAGCGGACCTCCCACAGATACGCAGTATTTT. It encodes CASSKSTSGPPTDTQYF.

The table lists this clonotype with a few counts. V and J are TRBV7-2 and TRBJ2-6; possibly TRBD2 for D (6 bases). Looked up from germline, CDR1 is SGHTA and CDR2 is FQGNSA. V lost 0 bases to trimming and J lost 2 bases, with 11 bases between them. This CDR3 is built from 17 residues. The DNA of the CDR3 is TGTGCCAGCAGCTTAGCCGCGTGGGGGGCTGGGGCCAACGTCCTGACTTTC. It specifies CASSLAAWGAGANVLTF.